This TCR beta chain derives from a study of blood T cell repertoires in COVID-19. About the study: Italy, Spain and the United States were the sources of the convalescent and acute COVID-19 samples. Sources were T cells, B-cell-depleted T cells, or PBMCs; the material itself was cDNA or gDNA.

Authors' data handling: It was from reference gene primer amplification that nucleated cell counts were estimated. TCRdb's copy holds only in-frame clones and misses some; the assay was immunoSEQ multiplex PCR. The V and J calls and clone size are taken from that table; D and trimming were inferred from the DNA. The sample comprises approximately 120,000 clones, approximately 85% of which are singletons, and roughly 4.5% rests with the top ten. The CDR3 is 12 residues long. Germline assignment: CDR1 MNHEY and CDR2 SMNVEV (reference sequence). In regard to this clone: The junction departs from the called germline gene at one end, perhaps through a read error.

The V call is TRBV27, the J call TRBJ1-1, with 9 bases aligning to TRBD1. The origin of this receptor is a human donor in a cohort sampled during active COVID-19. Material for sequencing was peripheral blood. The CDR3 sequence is CASSTGTGNGYF. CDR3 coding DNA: TGTGCCAGCAGCACCGGGACAGGGAATGGCTATTTT.